This TCR beta chain was observed in a study of T cells in Graves' hyperthyroidism and ophthalmopathy. Study context: Once the initial diagnosis was made, peripheral blood was obtained before any treatment. Study-wide findings and caveats: Most clonotypes expanded in the thyroid (above 0.001) were also present in blood. Classification by a 13 V-J model distinguished ophthalmopathy from stable hyperthyroidism.

There were TCR beta CDR3 regions amplified from RNA transcripts. The TCR CDR3 first-round RT-PCR relied on the HTBI primer set. One entry per CDR3 protein results from TCRdb running MiXCR on the multiplex PCR reads. This table has hundreds of thousands of distinct CDR3 sequences, 13% to 15% appearing once. This CDR3 spans 16 amino acids. CDR1 and CDR2 (germline): MDHEN, SYDVKM. Trimming pared 5 bases from V and 1 base from J, leaving 17 bases between. This clonotype was detected a few times. The antigen remains unidentified. The sample consisted of blood. The TCR comes from a woman in her forties or fifties with Graves' ophthalmopathy. V usage is TRBV28 and J usage is TRBJ2-5, with D possibly being TRBD2 (5 bases). CDR3 in amino acids: CASSLAGLAAQETQYF. The CDR3 DNA reads as TGTGCCAGCAGTCTCGCCGGGCTAGCAGCCCAAGAGACCCAGTACTTC. The variable domain in full, completed from reference TRBV28 and TRBJ2-5, reads DVKVTQSSRYLVKRTGEKVFLECVQDMDHENMFWYRQDPGLGLRLIYFSYDVKMKEKGDIPEGYSVSREKKERFSLILESASTNQTSMYLCASSLAGLAAQETQYFGPGTRLLVL.